Below, one T cell receptor beta chain is given with its context. The entry originates in a study of blood T cell repertoires in COVID-19. Study-level background: Sites in the United States, Italy and Spain provided acute and convalescent COVID-19 samples. In each case, the material was cDNA or gDNA derived from T cells, B-cell-depleted T cells, or PBMCs.

Measured with immunoSEQ multiplex PCR; TCRdb has only the in-frame clones, and not every one. The sample has fewer than 70,000 clones; 65% to 90% are singletons. The origin of this receptor is a woman aged 60-75 years with acute or convalescent COVID-19. Sequencing was carried out using peripheral blood.

The CDR3 here is CASQGPGRGPQHF. The CDR3, as DNA: TGTGCCAGCCAAGGACCAGGGCGAGGGCCCCAGCATTTT. This rearrangement joins TRBV6-5 to TRBJ1-5; TRBD1 is a possible D gene (5 bases). The V end lost 8 bases, the J end lost 9 bases, and 17 bases lay between the germline ends. Germline CDR1 MNHEY, CDR2 SVGAGI. The CDR3 loop spans 13 amino acids.